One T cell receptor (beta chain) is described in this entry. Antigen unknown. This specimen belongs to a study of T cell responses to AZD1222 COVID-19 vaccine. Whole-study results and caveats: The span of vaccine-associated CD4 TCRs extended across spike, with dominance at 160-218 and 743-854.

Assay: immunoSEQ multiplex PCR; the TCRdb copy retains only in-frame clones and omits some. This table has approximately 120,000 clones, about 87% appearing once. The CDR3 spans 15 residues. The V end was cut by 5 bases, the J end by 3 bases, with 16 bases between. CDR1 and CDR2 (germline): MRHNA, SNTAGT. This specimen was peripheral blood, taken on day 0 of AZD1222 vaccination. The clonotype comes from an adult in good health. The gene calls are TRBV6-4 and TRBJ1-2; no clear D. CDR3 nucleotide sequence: TGTGCCAGCAGTCCCCGGGGAGAGGTTGACTATGGCTACACCTTC. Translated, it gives CASSPRGEVDYGYTF.